Below are 5 T cell receptor beta chains sequenced from a single sample in a study of T cell repertoires in cytomegalovirus infection. Antigens of these TCRs are unknown. Each CDR3 protein is one row after TCRdb ran MiXCR on the reads. Of tens of thousands of distinct CDR3 sequences in the sample, about 20% were seen once. Sequencing used PBMCs, sequenced either directly or after in vitro stimulation (not recorded which). The receptors originated from a human donor in good health (CMV status not recorded). Some clones in this sample may be carry-over from other donors' samples.

The chain has TRBV4-3 and TRBJ2-7, with 7 bases identical to TRBD2. This CDR3 has 14 amino acids. J was trimmed by 2 bases and V by 2 bases; bases with no gene match: 3. The germline CDR1 and CDR2 sequences are LGHNA and YSLEER. The CDR3 DNA follows: TGCGCCAGCAGCCAAATGCTAGCGGCCTACGAGCAGTACTTC. This gives the protein CASSQMLAAYEQYF.

The V gene is TRBV7-2, the J gene TRBJ2-6; D remains ambiguous. V was shortened by 2 bases and J by 2 bases, with 7 bases between the two germline ends. This CDR3 is built from 15 residues. CDR1 SGHTA and CDR2 FQGNSA come from the germline V gene. The CDR3 bases are TGTGCCAGCAGCTTATTAGGAGCTGGGGCCAACGTCCTGACTTTC. The encoded protein is CASSLLGAGANVLTF. Using reference TRBV7-2 and TRBJ2-6 for the parts outside the CDR3, the full variable domain is GAGVSQSPSNKVTEKGKDVELRCDPISGHTALYWYRQSLGQGLEFLIYFQGNSAPDKSGLPSDRFSAERTGGSVSTLTIQRTQQEDSAVYLCASSLLGAGANVLTFGAGSRLTVL.

V is TRBV12-3 or TRBV12-4 and J is TRBJ1-5; TRBD1 agrees at 7 bases. The J segment lost 0 bases and the V segment lost 6 bases, leaving 5 bases of the junction unmatched. The CDR3 spans 15 residues. The CDR3 loop reads CASSPGDSSNQPQHF. The CDR3 region has the DNA TGTGCCAGCAGCCCCGGGGACAGTAGCAATCAGCCCCAGCATTTT.

The table lists this clonotype with many counts. The CDR3 region has the DNA TGTGCCAGCAGCCAAGGTGCCCCGGGCTGGCGCGAGCAGTACTTC. Translated: CASSQGAPGWREQYF. The rearrangement links TRBV14 to TRBJ2-7; D unclear. V was shortened by 1 base and J by 6 bases, with 16 bases between the two germline ends. This CDR3 has 15 residues. Per germline, CDR1 SGHDN and CDR2 FVKESK.

V usage is TRBV7-6 and J usage is TRBJ2-1; possibly TRBD1 for D (5 bases). CDR1 is SGHVS and CDR2 is FNYEAQ in the germline V gene. Trimming cost V 2 bases and J 8 bases, with 22 bases left between them. The CDR3 is 17 residues long. The CDR3 loop reads CASSLFPSAGQFDEQFF. CDR3 DNA sequence: TGTGCCAGCAGCTTATTTCCCTCCGCAGGGCAGTTTGATGAGCAGTTCTTC.